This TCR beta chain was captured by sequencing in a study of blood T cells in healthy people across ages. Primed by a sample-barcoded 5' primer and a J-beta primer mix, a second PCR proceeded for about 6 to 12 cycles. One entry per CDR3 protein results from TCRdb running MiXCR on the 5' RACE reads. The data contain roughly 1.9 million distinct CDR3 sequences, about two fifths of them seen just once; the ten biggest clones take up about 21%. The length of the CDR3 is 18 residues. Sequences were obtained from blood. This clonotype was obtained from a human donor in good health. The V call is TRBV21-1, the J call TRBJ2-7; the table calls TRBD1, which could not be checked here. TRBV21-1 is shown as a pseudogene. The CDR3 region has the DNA TGTGCCAGCAGCAGGGCCGCCCGAAAACAGGGGCTCCGCTACGAGCAGTACTTC. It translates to CASSRAARKQGLRYEQYF.